This T cell receptor (beta chain) was captured by sequencing in a study of PD-L1 blockade in urothelial cancer. Repertoires were generated with immunoSEQ multiplex PCR, while TCRdb's copy carries only in-frame clones and drops some. The profile covers approximately 94,000 clones, with roughly 84% appearing a single time and roughly 2% taken by the ten largest. This CDR3 is built from 12 residues. Germline V CDR1 and CDR2: SGHVS, FQNEAQ. Unmatched junction bases numbered 3, after V lost 8 bases and J lost 6 bases. The time point was: pretreatment peripheral blood. The specimen was PBMCs, collected around atezolizumab (anti-PD-L1) treatment. V gene TRBV7-8 combines with J gene TRBJ2-3; 9 nucleotides match TRBD2. The sequence was obtained from a man between 60 and 70 years old with urothelial cancer. The CDR3 loop reads CASWAGGDTQYF. The CDR3 DNA follows: TGTGCCAGCTGGGCGGGGGGGGATACGCAGTATTTT.